Below, 13 T cell receptor beta chains from the same sample are listed, as sequenced in a study of persistence of HIV-infected CD4 T cells. This was the immunoSEQ version 4 assay in survey mode. Measured with immunoSEQ multiplex PCR; TCRdb has only the in-frame clones, and not every one. This sample has around 35,000 clones, with roughly four fifths found just once. Cells were stimulated with overlapping HIV-1 Gag 15-mer peptides. Sorted nonresponding memory CD4+ T cells were CD40L-negative, CD69-negative, CD45RO-high. These receptors' antigens are unknown. Sequenced here: cultured CD4+ T cells from PBMCs, sampled from a patient who received antiretroviral therapy. These receptors all come from an adult with HIV. The donor label of this sample is uncertain.

The chain carries TRBV6-5 and TRBJ2-7, with 9 bases identical to TRBD1. The V segment lost 4 bases and the J segment 4 bases; nucleotides outside the gene matches: 8. Looked up from germline, CDR1 is MNHEY and CDR2 is SVGAGI. CDR3 length: 15 amino acids. CDR3 sequence (DNA): TGTGCCAGCAGTTTGGGACAGGGCTCCGGGTACGAGCAGTACGTC. This sequence encodes CASSLGQGSGYEQYV.

The chain employs TRBV29-1 and TRBJ2-3, with D unclear. Trimming pared 3 bases from V and 3 bases from J, leaving 7 bases between. This CDR3 spans 12 amino acids. Germline CDR1 SQVTM, CDR2 ANQGSEA. Here the CDR3 reads CSVDHGTDTQYF. The CDR3 DNA reads as TGCAGCGTTGATCACGGGACAGATACGCAGTATTTT.

The chain has TRBV15 and TRBJ2-7, with D maybe TRBD2 (6 bases). The CDR3 runs to 12 residues. V shed 2 bases and J shed 6 bases, with 8 bases lying between them. Germline CDR1 and CDR2: LNHNV and YYDKDF (reference sequence). The CDR3 DNA is TGTGCCACCAGCAGACCCGGGGGCGAGCAGTACTTC. Protein sequence: CATSRPGGEQYF.

The chain joins TRBV29-1 to TRBJ1-2, with 11 bases aligning to TRBD1. CDR1 SQVTM and CDR2 ANQGSEA come from the germline V gene. This CDR3 has 16 amino acids. V was clipped by 5 bases and J by 0 bases; unmatched bases: 8. CDR3 in amino acids: CSVPNRDRGANYGYTF. CDR3 coding DNA: TGCAGCGTTCCTAACCGGGACAGGGGGGCTAACTATGGCTACACCTTC.

This sequence joins TRBV27 and TRBJ1-1; TRBD1 might be the D (6 bases). This CDR3 has 16 amino acids. With 5 bases removed from V and 2 bases from J, the gap between germline ends came to 18 bases. Germline V CDR1 and CDR2: MNHEY, SMNVEV (reference sequence). The CDR3 protein is CASSPLRGRRNTEAFF. Here the CDR3 DNA reads TGTGCCAGCAGTCCCCTCAGGGGCCGACGAAACACTGAAGCTTTCTTT.

This clone was counted a single time. The V gene is TRBV14, the J gene TRBJ2-5; weak D call: TRBD1 (5 bases). There are 14 residues in the CDR3. V lost 2 bases and J 0 bases, leaving 7 bases between the germline ends. Germline loops: CDR1 SGHDN, CDR2 FVKESK. The chain's CDR3 is CASSQTGYQETQYF. CDR3 sequence (DNA): TGTGCCAGCAGCCAAACAGGCTACCAAGAGACCCAGTACTTC.

The chain combines TRBV19 with TRBJ1-2, with a tentative D call TRBD1 (5 bases). The CDR3 is made up of 15 amino acids. Trimming took off 2 bases at V and 6 bases at J, with 16 bases between the two ends. From germline, CDR1 is LNHDA and CDR2 SQIVND (reference sequence). CDR3 amino acids: CASSIPGRTADGYTF. CDR3 nucleotides: TGTGCCAGTAGTATACCGGGGCGGACTGCGGATGGCTACACCTTC.

This clone was recorded only once. CDR3 protein: CASSPSGPGELFF. The CDR3 DNA follows: TGTGCCAGCAGCCCGAGTGGCCCCGGGGAGCTGTTTTTT. The chain joins TRBV7-2 to TRBJ2-2, with no clear D. Germline V gene lookup returns CDR1 SGHTA and CDR2 FQGNSA. The CDR3 spans 13 residues. V was clipped by 5 bases and J by 6 bases, with 10 bases between them.

The V gene is TRBV5-1, the J gene TRBJ2-2, with TRBD2 identical over 8 bases. Per germline, CDR1 SGHRS and CDR2 YFSETQ. The CDR3 is made up of 15 amino acids. J lost 3 bases, V lost 5 bases, and 6 bases had no gene match. CDR3 in amino acids: CASRTGGRHTGELFF. DNA for the CDR3: TGCGCCAGCAGGACGGGAGGGCGGCACACCGGGGAGCTGTTTTTT.

CDR3 region: CASSKRGAVYEQYF. The CDR3 DNA reads as TGTGCCAGCAGTAAGCGGGGGGCGGTCTACGAGCAGTACTTC. The genes are TRBV27 and TRBJ2-7; 9 nucleotides agree with TRBD2. The CDR3 spans 14 residues. The germline CDR1 and CDR2 sequences are MNHEY and SMNVEV (reference sequence). Losses at the gene ends were 5 bases for V and 3 bases for J; bases not matched to a gene: 5.

V gene TRBV18 combines with J gene TRBJ1-1; 8 nucleotides line up with TRBD1. In germline, CDR1 is KGHSH, CDR2 LQKENI. V was clipped by 1 base and J by 4 bases; unmatched bases: 5. CDR3 length: 15 amino acids. The CDR3 sequence is CASSPQGQGSTEAFF. For the CDR3, the DNA is TGTGCCAGCTCACCACAAGGACAGGGTAGCACTGAAGCTTTCTTT.

V is TRBV11-1 and J is TRBJ1-2; a weak D match, TRBD1 (5 bases). Between the trimmed V and J ends, which lost 5 bases and 5 bases, there was a span of 6 bases. Germline CDR1 and CDR2: SGHAT and FQDESV (reference sequence). The CDR3 is 11 amino acids. The CDR3 spells CASSQGYGYTF. Written as DNA, the CDR3 is TGTGCCAGCAGCCAGGGATATGGCTACACCTTC.

The table lists this clone with a count of one. This chain joins TRBV7-9 and TRBJ2-7, with TRBD1 matching over 11 bases. The CDR3 runs to 14 residues. Germline CDR1 is SEHNR and CDR2 is FQNEAQ (reference sequence). V was pared by 6 bases and J by 2 bases, with 3 bases of the junction left unmatched. The CDR3 here is CASSLGQGAYEQYF. The CDR3 DNA follows: TGTGCCAGCAGTTTGGGACAGGGGGCCTACGAGCAGTACTTC.